This section outlines one TCR beta chain sequence together with its context. Antigen specificity is unknown. Extraction yielded total RNA from whole blood (unfractionated). TCRdb itself ran the 5' RACE reads through MiXCR, one entry per CDR3 protein. The sample lists some 150,000 distinct CDR3 sequences; around 4% were seen once. This sample is part of a study of human T cells and chemical hapten exposure. Across the whole study: Yields of TCR per sample differed, chiefly owing to small differences in pooled library volume. The study's findings and limits: Once DPC sensitization occurred, TCRs above 1 in 1000 frequency showed no change.

Germline V lookup: CDR1 SGHDT, CDR2 YYEEEE. The germline V and J ends were trimmed by 4 bases and 0 bases, with 7 bases remaining between them. The CDR3 covers 13 residues. This TCR came from a female donor in good health. This chain connects TRBV5-6 to TRBJ2-5, with a weak D call TRBD1 (6 bases). The CDR3 DNA follows: TGTGCCAGCAGCGACAGGAACCAAGAGACCCAGTACTTC. Residues: CASSDRNQETQYF. The whole variable domain, remainder taken from reference TRBV5-6 and TRBJ2-5, is DAGVTQSPTHLIKTRGQQVTLRCSPKSGHDTVSWYQQALGQGPQFIFQYYEEEERQRGNFPDRFSGHQFPNYSSELNVNALLLGDSALYLCASSDRNQETQYFGPGTRLLVL.